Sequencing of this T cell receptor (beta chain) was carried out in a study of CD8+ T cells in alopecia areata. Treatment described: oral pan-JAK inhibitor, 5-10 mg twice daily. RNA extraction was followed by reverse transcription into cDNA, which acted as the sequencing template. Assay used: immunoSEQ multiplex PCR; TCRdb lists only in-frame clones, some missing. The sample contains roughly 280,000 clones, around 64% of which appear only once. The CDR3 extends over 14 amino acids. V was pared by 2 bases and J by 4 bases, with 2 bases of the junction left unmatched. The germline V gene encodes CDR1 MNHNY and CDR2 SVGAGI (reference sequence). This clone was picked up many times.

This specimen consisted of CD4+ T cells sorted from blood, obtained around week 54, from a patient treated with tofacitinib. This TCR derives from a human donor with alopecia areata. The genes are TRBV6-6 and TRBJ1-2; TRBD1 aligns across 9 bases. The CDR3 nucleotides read TGTGCCAGCAGTTACGGGACAGGGAGCTATGGCTACACCTTC. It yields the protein CASSYGTGSYGYTF.